A single sample gave rise to the 30 T cell receptor beta chains below, sequenced in a study of T cell changes during pregnancy in multiple sclerosis. Sequencing used immunoSEQ multiplex PCR; TCRdb keeps in-frame clones, though not all of them. The table lists around 60,000 clones, around 93% of them singletons. Source: peripheral blood, taken in the second trimester of pregnancy. The receptors were gathered from a female donor in good health, enrolled as a control in a pregnancy study.

The V gene is TRBV5-1, the J gene TRBJ2-3; 9 bases match TRBD1. Germline V CDR1 and CDR2: SGHRS, YFSETQ. This CDR3 region has 16 residues. Trimming cost V 1 base and J 6 bases; bases outside gene matches: 9. The chain's CDR3 is CASSLRRTGVSDTQYF. The DNA for the CDR3 is TGCGCCAGCAGCTTGCGACGGACAGGGGTCTCGGATACGCAGTATTTT. The full variable domain, its missing parts supplied by reference TRBV5-1 and TRBJ2-3, is KAGVTQTPRYLIKTRGQQVTLSCSPISGHRSVSWYQQTPGQGLQFLFEYFSETQRNKGNFPGRFSGRQFSNSRSEMNVSTLELGDSALYLCASSLRRTGVSDTQYFGPGTRLTVL.

CDR3 in amino acids: CASSYSRDYTEAFF. The CDR3 coding sequence is TGTGCCAGCAGTTACTCGAGGGATTACACTGAAGCTTTCTTT. This chain joins TRBV6-6 and TRBJ1-1; D not certain. CDR3 length: 14 amino acids. Trimming left V 0 bases short and J 3 bases short, with 8 bases between. CDR1 and CDR2 (germline): MNHNY, SVGAGI (reference sequence).

The chain joins TRBV5-1 to TRBJ1-1; D may be TRBD1 (5 bases). From germline, CDR1 is SGHRS and CDR2 YFSETQ. Trimming cost V 2 bases and J 5 bases, with 10 bases left between them. The CDR3 totals 13 residues. DNA for the CDR3: TGCGCCAGCAGCTTAGGGGAGGAGACTGAAGCTTTCTTT. Amino acids: CASSLGEETEAFF.

V and J are TRBV11-2 and TRBJ2-5, with D maybe TRBD1 (5 bases). Germline V gene data show CDR1 as SGHAT and CDR2 as FQNNGV. The CDR3 runs 15 residues. The V end was cut by 0 bases, the J end by 2 bases, with 10 bases between. CDR3: CASSLELQVQETQYF. The CDR3 DNA is TGTGCCAGCAGCTTAGAACTACAGGTACAAGAGACCCAGTACTTC.

The chain links TRBV7-8 to TRBJ2-5, with D perhaps matching TRBD1 (6 bases). The CDR3 has 15 residues. Germline V gene data show CDR1 as SGHVS and CDR2 as FQNEAQ. V lost 0 bases and J lost 5, with 13 bases in between. CDR3 sequence: CASSLAETGPETQYF. In nucleotides, the CDR3 is TGTGCCAGCAGCTTAGCGGAAACAGGGCCCGAGACCCAGTACTTC.

The chain has TRBV7-9 and TRBJ1-2, with 8 bases matching TRBD1. V dropped 4 bases and J dropped 8; count of bases not matched to a gene: 18. Germline V gene data show CDR1 as SEHNR and CDR2 as FQNEAQ (reference sequence). This CDR3 comprises 17 residues. The CDR3 sequence: CASSSTTGVMNLGGYTF. CDR3 DNA sequence: TGTGCCAGCAGCTCGACGACAGGGGTTATGAATCTTGGCGGCTACACCTTC.

J is TRBJ2-7 and V is TRBV27; 10 bases align to TRBD1. Losses at the gene ends were 5 bases for V and 5 bases for J; bases not matched to a gene: 6. CDR3 length equals 14 residues. CDR1 is MNHEY, CDR2 SMNVEV, per germline (reference sequence). The CDR3 loop is CASSPRTGGHEQYF. The CDR3 DNA sequence: TGTGCCAGCAGTCCCAGGACAGGGGGACACGAGCAGTACTTC.

The count of this clone is one. The chain has TRBV9 and TRBJ2-1, with D possibly TRBD2 on 6 matching bases. CDR1 is SGDLS, CDR2 YYNGEE, per germline. There are 15 residues in the CDR3. V lost 4 bases and J lost 5, with 16 bases in between. CDR3 bases: TGTGCCAGCAGCCTTCGGTCTAGCGCGAACAATGAGCAGTTCTTC. The encoded protein is CASSLRSSANNEQFF.

V and J are TRBV2 and TRBJ2-1, with TRBD2 identical over 15 bases. Trimming took 11 bases from V and 6 from J; bases not matched to a gene: 5. This CDR3 comprises 14 residues. Per the germline V gene, CDR1 is SNHLY and CDR2 is FYNNEI. The CDR3 DNA follows: TGTGCCGGCCCGGGACTAGCGGGGGGCAATGAGCAGTTCTTC. Its protein product is CAGPGLAGGNEQFF.

Written as DNA, the CDR3 is TGCGCCAGCAGACCGTTTCGAACCTCGGGAAAAGAGACCCAGTACTTC. Its translation is CASRPFRTSGKETQYF. V is TRBV5-1 and J is TRBJ2-5; possibly TRBD2 for D (5 bases). Trimming pared 5 bases from V and 3 bases from J, leaving 20 bases between. Germline V gene lookup returns CDR1 SGHRS and CDR2 YFSETQ. This CDR3 comprises 16 residues. The whole variable domain, filled in from reference TRBV5-1 and TRBJ2-5, reads KAGVTQTPRYLIKTRGQQVTLSCSPISGHRSVSWYQQTPGQGLQFLFEYFSETQRNKGNFPGRFSGRQFSNSRSEMNVSTLELGDSALYLCASRPFRTSGKETQYFGPGTRLLVL.

The chain links TRBV9 to TRBJ2-1, with D perhaps matching TRBD1 (5 bases). The germline V gene encodes CDR1 SGDLS and CDR2 YYNGEE. The CDR3 extends over 14 amino acids. V dropped 0 bases and J dropped 3 bases, with 7 bases sitting between them. The CDR3 loop reads CASSVDDSYNEQFF. As DNA, the CDR3 is TGTGCCAGCAGCGTAGACGACAGCTACAATGAGCAGTTCTTC.

V and J are TRBV11-2 and TRBJ2-2, with D hard to call. The germline V gene encodes CDR1 SGHAT and CDR2 FQNNGV. V lost 2 bases, J lost 2 bases, and 9 bases lay in between. The CDR3 covers 15 residues. The CDR3 DNA follows: TGTGCCAGCAGCTTAAAGGCTAGAAACACCGGGGAGCTGTTTTTT. Its translation: CASSLKARNTGELFF.

This chain links TRBV5-8 with TRBJ2-7, with TRBD1 matching 10 bases. The CDR3 has 14 amino acids. Losses at the gene ends were 4 bases for V and 4 bases for J; bases not matched to a gene: 5. Germline V gene data show CDR1 as SGHTS and CDR2 as YDEGEE. DNA of the CDR3: TGTGCCAGCAGCCGACAGGGGGCTCCTTACGAGCAGTACTTC. Its protein product is CASSRQGAPYEQYF.

The chain uses TRBV18 and TRBJ1-2; TRBD1 matches 11 bases. Looked up from germline, CDR1 is KGHSH and CDR2 is LQKENI. This CDR3 contains 14 residues. V trimming: 3 bases; J trimming: 5 bases; junction bases outside the gene matches: 2. The chain's CDR3 is CASSPGQGEYGYTF. The CDR3 bases are TGTGCCAGCTCACCGGGACAGGGGGAGTATGGCTACACCTTC.

The chain couples TRBV7-3 to TRBJ2-1; 10 nucleotides align to TRBD2. CDR1 is SGHTA and CDR2 is FQGTGA in the germline V gene. V lost 8 bases, J lost 6 bases, and 4 bases stayed unmatched. The CDR3 totals 13 residues. This CDR3 is CASPSGGGNEQFF. The DNA for the CDR3 is TGTGCCAGCCCCAGCGGGGGGGGCAATGAGCAGTTCTTC.

The CDR3 here is CASSQPGLSSYEQYF. The DNA of the CDR3 is TGCGCCAGCAGTCAACCGGGATTAAGCTCCTACGAGCAGTACTTC. The chain employs TRBV23-1 and TRBJ2-7, with D maybe TRBD2 (5 bases). TRBV23-1 is an ORF for which the function is uncertain. V was shortened by 2 bases and J by 0 bases, with 11 bases between the two germline ends. There are 15 residues in the CDR3.

V and J are TRBV18 and TRBJ1-1; 8 bases match TRBD1. V shed 3 bases, J shed 6 bases, and the junction held 3 bases outside the gene matches. This CDR3 has 13 residues. Germline CDR1 is KGHSH and CDR2 is LQKENI. This CDR3 reads CASSPGQGSEAFF. CDR3 DNA sequence: TGTGCCAGCTCACCCGGACAGGGTTCTGAAGCTTTCTTT.

The chain uses TRBV15 and TRBJ2-5, with TRBD1 matching 7 bases. From germline, CDR1 is LNHNV and CDR2 YYDKDF (reference sequence). This CDR3 is built from 15 residues. After removal of 0 bases from V and 2 bases from J, the junction contained 3 bases not matched to a gene. The CDR3 DNA sequence: TGTGCCACCAGCAGAGATACGGGACAGCAAGAGACCCAGTACTTC. Translated, it gives CATSRDTGQQETQYF.

The chain joins TRBV9 to TRBJ2-2, with D hard to call. The V and J ends lost 6 bases and 3 bases respectively, with 6 bases between them. This CDR3 contains 12 residues. CDR1 SGDLS and CDR2 YYNGEE come from the germline V gene. CDR3 in amino acids: CASTPDTGELFF. The CDR3 nucleotides read TGTGCCAGCACCCCGGACACCGGGGAGCTGTTTTTT.

The chain carries TRBV7-2 and TRBJ2-7; TRBD2 matches 8 bases. The CDR3 runs 16 residues. The V gene end was trimmed by 7 bases and the J gene end by 7 bases; junction bases not matched to a gene: 18. Germline CDR1 reads SGHTA; CDR2 reads FQGNSA. CDR3: CASKTGWAGGRGEQYF. For the CDR3, the DNA is TGTGCCAGCAAGACGGGGTGGGCGGGGGGTCGGGGAGAGCAGTACTTC.

The J gene is TRBJ1-1, the V gene TRBV18, with D hard to call. Germline V lookup: CDR1 KGHSH, CDR2 LQKENI. This CDR3 is built from 11 residues. With 2 bases removed from V and 8 bases from J, the gap between germline ends came to 6 bases. The CDR3 coding sequence is TGTGCCAGCTCACCAGGAGCCGAAGCTTTCTTT. Translating gives CASSPGAEAFF.

This sequence joins TRBV18 and TRBJ2-7; possible D gene TRBD2, 5 bases. V shed 6 bases and J shed 7 bases, with 16 bases lying between them. CDR3 size: 13 residues. Germline V lookup: CDR1 KGHSH, CDR2 LQKENI. The CDR3 DNA is TGTGCCAGCTCGCCGGTGGGAGTTGATGAGCAGTACTTC. It is translated as CASSPVGVDEQYF. Combining the CDR3 with reference TRBV18 and TRBJ2-7 gives the whole variable domain NAGVMQNPRHLVRRRGQEARLRCSPMKGHSHVYWYRQLPEEGLKFMVYLQKENIIDESGMPKERFSAEFPKEGPSILRIQQVVRGDSAAYFCASSPVGVDEQYFGPGTRLTVT.

CDR3 sequence (DNA): TGTGCCAGCTCAAGAACCCGGGACAAAGCTAACTATGGCTACACCTTC. This encodes CASSRTRDKANYGYTF. J is TRBJ1-2 and V is TRBV18; a weak D match, TRBD1 (6 bases). The CDR3 runs to 16 residues. Per the germline V gene, CDR1 is KGHSH and CDR2 is LQKENI. Trimming removed 5 bases from V and 0 bases from J, with 16 bases in between.

The chain recombines TRBV7-3 with TRBJ2-1; D is possibly TRBD2 (7 bases). V lost 5 bases to trimming and J lost 5 bases, with 16 bases between them. In germline, CDR1 is SGHTA, CDR2 FQGTGA. This CDR3 spans 15 amino acids. The chain's CDR3 is CASSPKGGSNNEQFF. DNA for the CDR3: TGTGCCAGCAGCCCCAAGGGGGGGAGCAACAATGAGCAGTTCTTC. Combining the CDR3 with reference TRBV7-3 and TRBJ2-1 gives the whole variable domain GAGVSQTPSNKVTEKGKYVELRCDPISGHTALYWYRQSLGQGPEFLIYFQGTGAADDSGLPNDRFFAVRPEGSVSTLKIQRTERGDSAVYLCASSPKGGSNNEQFFGPGTRLTVL.

The V and J genes are TRBV28 and TRBJ2-5, with a possible D match to TRBD2 (7 bases). The ends were cut back, 7 bases at V and 5 bases at J, with 17 bases in the middle. Per the germline V gene, CDR1 is MDHEN and CDR2 is SYDVKM. The CDR3 is 14 amino acids. The chain's CDR3 is CASTKRGGVETQYF. CDR3 sequence (DNA): TGTGCCAGCACTAAGAGGGGGGGGGTTGAGACCCAGTACTTC.

As concerns this clone: One junction end does not reproduce the germline sequence, and a read error may be involved. This same CDR3 is encoded by further DNA sequences in the sample. The chain is built from TRBV18 and TRBJ2-1, with D possibly being TRBD2 (5 bases). From germline, CDR1 is KGHSH and CDR2 LQKENI. This CDR3 contains 13 residues. The CDR3 is CASSLTTHNEQFF. The CDR3 DNA follows: TGTGCCAGCTCCTTGACTACGCACAATGAACAGTTCTTC.

The V call is TRBV28, the J call TRBJ2-1; weak D call: TRBD1 (5 bases). Germline V gene lookup returns CDR1 MDHEN and CDR2 SYDVKM. The CDR3 contains 13 residues. V was pared by 5 bases and J by 9 bases, with 14 bases between. CDR3 in DNA: TGTGCCAGCAGTCCGTGGGTAAGGGGTGAGCAGTTCTTC. This encodes CASSPWVRGEQFF. Combining the CDR3 with reference TRBV28 and TRBJ2-1 gives the whole variable domain DVKVTQSSRYLVKRTGEKVFLECVQDMDHENMFWYRQDPGLGLRLIYFSYDVKMKEKGDIPEGYSVSREKKERFSLILESASTNQTSMYLCASSPWVRGEQFFGPGTRLTVL.

This clone was seen just once. The V gene is TRBV28, the J gene TRBJ2-1; the match to TRBD2 covers 9 bases. Germline CDR1 is MDHEN and CDR2 is SYDVKM. CDR3 length: 15 residues. The J segment lost 7 bases and the V segment lost 3 bases, leaving 7 bases of the junction unmatched. As DNA, the CDR3 is TGTGCCAGCAGTTTCTGGCTAGCGGGAAAGAATGAGCAGTTCTTC. This gives the protein CASSFWLAGKNEQFF.

The gene calls are TRBV5-3 and TRBJ2-1, with 8 bases lining up with TRBD2. TRBV5-3 is recorded as an ORF, its role being uncertain. Losses at the gene ends were 0 bases for V and 8 bases for J; bases not matched to a gene: 10. The CDR3 is 16 amino acids. The CDR3 here is CARSLDPAGVVYEQFF. CDR3 coding DNA: TGTGCCAGAAGCTTGGATCCAGCGGGAGTAGTTTATGAGCAGTTCTTC.

This clone was counted a single time. The chain links TRBV28 to TRBJ2-5; no firm D call. The CDR3 runs to 11 residues. CDR1 MDHEN and CDR2 SYDVKM come from the germline V gene. V shed 3 bases and J shed 7 bases, with 6 bases lying between them. CDR3 protein: CASSFQVTQYF. CDR3 DNA: TGTGCCAGCAGTTTTCAGGTGACCCAGTACTTC.